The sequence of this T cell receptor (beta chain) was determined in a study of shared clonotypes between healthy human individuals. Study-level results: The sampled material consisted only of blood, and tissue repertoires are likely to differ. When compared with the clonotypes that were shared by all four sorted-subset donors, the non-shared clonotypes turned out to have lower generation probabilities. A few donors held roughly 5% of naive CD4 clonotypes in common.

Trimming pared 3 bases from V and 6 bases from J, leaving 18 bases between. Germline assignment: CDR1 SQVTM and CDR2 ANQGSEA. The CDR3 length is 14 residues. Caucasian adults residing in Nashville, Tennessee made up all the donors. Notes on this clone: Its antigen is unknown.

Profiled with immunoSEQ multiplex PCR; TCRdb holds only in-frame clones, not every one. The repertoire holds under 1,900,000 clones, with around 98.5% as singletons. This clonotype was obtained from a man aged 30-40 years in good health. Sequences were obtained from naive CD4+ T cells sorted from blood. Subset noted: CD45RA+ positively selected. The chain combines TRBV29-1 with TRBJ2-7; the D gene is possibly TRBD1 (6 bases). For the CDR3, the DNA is TGCAGCGTTGACCCTGGGGGCAGGGGATTCGAGCAGTACTTC. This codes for CSVDPGGRGFEQYF.